What follows is one TCR beta chain and its context. Its specificity is unknown. Produced via immunoSEQ multiplex PCR; TCRdb's table is partial and in-frame only. The sample lists 4,900 or so clones, around three fifths occurring once. This entry belongs to a study of CD8 T cell repertoires and HIV-1 epitope variants. This CDR3 contains 14 residues. With V trimmed by 8 bases and J by 5 bases, 9 bases remained unmatched. Germline CDR1 MNHNS, CDR2 SASEGT. The sequence was collected from a male donor with HIV. The sequenced sample consisted of cultured CD8+ T cells derived from PBMCs. The rearrangement joins TRBV6-1 to TRBJ1-2, with 9 bases matching TRBD1. CDR3 loop: CASGRTGEGYGYTF. CDR3 DNA sequence: TGTGCCAGCGGGCGGACAGGGGAAGGGTATGGCTACACCTTC.